This entry features one TCR beta chain sequence. The antigen is unknown. TCRdb re-derived calls from the 5' RACE reads in MiXCR, one entry per CDR3 protein. Of around 280,000 distinct CDR3 sequences listed, about 19% are singletons. These data are taken from a study of CD8 T cells in ankylosing spondylitis. The study's findings and limits: Significantly higher representation of disease-linked clones was reported for matched ankylosing spondylitis synovial fluid. Characteristic, it appeared, of ankylosing spondylitis blood was a TCR beta motif of eight highly homologous variants.

Deletions cut 6 bases from V and 7 bases from J, with 16 bases between. The CDR3 runs to 15 residues. The germline CDR1 and CDR2 sequences are MNHNS and SASEGT. This receptor was identified in a male donor with ankylosing spondylitis or in good health (not recorded which). The sequencing sample was made of blood, either unsorted or a sorted T cell fraction (not recorded which). The V and J genes are TRBV6-1 and TRBJ1-6; the D is unclear. The CDR3 loop is CASSKGRKRNSPLHF. The CDR3 coding sequence is TGTGCCAGCAGCAAAGGACGGAAACGGAATTCACCCCTCCACTTT.